The 32 T cell receptor beta chains given below trace back to one sample, sequenced in a study of Ad26.COV2.S vaccination and SARS-CoV-2 variants. The treatment here: roughly 19 received Ad26.COV2.S at low or high dose, single or two shots; a few received placebo; per-sample allocation not given. Repertoires come from day 63 after the first vaccine or placebo injection. The data were produced by immunoSEQ multiplex PCR, yet TCRdb's version contains in-frame clones alone and is incomplete. The table shows about 350,000 clones, with 88% occurring only once. This sample comprised peripheral blood, obtained in a trial of Ad26.COV2.S vaccine versus placebo. The source is a person between 18 and 65 years old who received the Ad26.COV2.S COVID-19 vaccine or a placebo.

The chain couples TRBV4-2 to TRBJ1-5; no definite D call. The V and J ends lost 4 bases and 7 bases respectively, with 14 bases between them. Looked up from germline, CDR1 is LGHNA and CDR2 is YNFKEQ. This CDR3 has 14 residues. The CDR3 is CASSPMPGNQPQHF. The CDR3 DNA is TGTGCCAGCAGCCCCATGCCGGGGAACCAGCCCCAGCATTTT.

This clone has only one observation. This chain connects TRBV6-2 or TRBV6-3 to TRBJ2-5, with D unclear. Germline values: CDR1 MNHEY, CDR2 SVGEGT. The CDR3 is 18 amino acids. Deletions cut 2 bases from V and 3 bases from J, with 22 bases between. The CDR3 loop reads CASSYNPRHNAMKETQYF. DNA for the CDR3: TGTGCCAGCAGTTACAACCCACGACACAACGCGATGAAAGAGACCCAGTACTTC.

The rearrangement joins TRBV5-4 to TRBJ1-1, with 7 bases aligning to TRBD1. V lost 2 bases to trimming and J lost 5 bases; unmatched junction nucleotides: 9. CDR1 SGHNT and CDR2 YYREEE come from the germline V gene (reference sequence). The CDR3 sequence is 15 residues long. Here the CDR3 DNA reads TGTGCCAGCAGCTTCCCAACAGGGGCGGGAACTGAAGCTTTCTTT. It encodes CASSFPTGAGTEAFF.

This clone was detected only once. This rearrangement joins TRBV5-6 to TRBJ1-5, with 12 nucleotides matching TRBD1. Germline CDR1 SGHDT, CDR2 YYEEEE. The CDR3 contains 14 residues. Losses at the gene ends were 4 bases for V and 7 bases for J; bases not matched to a gene: 3. The CDR3 DNA follows: TGTGCCAGCAGCGCCGGGACAGGGGGCCAGCCCCAGCATTTT. Its protein product is CASSAGTGGQPQHF.

This chain uses TRBV4-1 with TRBJ1-3; D not certain. In germline, CDR1 is MGHRA, CDR2 YSYEKL. The CDR3 runs 14 residues. The ends were cut back, 3 bases at V and 0 bases at J, with 6 bases in the middle. The DNA for the CDR3 is TGCGCCAGCAGCCATTGGGGCTCTGGAAACACCATATATTTT. Amino acid sequence: CASSHWGSGNTIYF.

This clone has more than one count but fewer than ten. J is TRBJ2-7 and V is TRBV2, with D maybe TRBD1 (6 bases). V lost 11 bases and J lost 1, with 21 bases in between. CDR1 SNHLY and CDR2 FYNNEI come from the germline V gene. This CDR3 is 15 amino acids long. The CDR3 bases are TGTGCCGTGGCCCTTGACAGGAGTATTTCCTACGAGCAGTACTTC. It translates to CAVALDRSISYEQYF. The full variable domain, completed using reference TRBV2 and TRBJ2-7, is EPEVTQTPSHQVTQMGQEVILRCVPISNHLYFYWYRQILGQKVEFLVSFYNNEISEKSEIFDDQFSVERPDGSNFTLKIRSTKLEDSAMYFCAVALDRSISYEQYFGPGTRLTVT.

The J gene is TRBJ2-7, the V gene TRBV7-8; perhaps TRBD2 as D (6 bases). Trimming took 3 bases from V and 0 from J, leaving 9 bases between them. The CDR3 consists of 14 residues. Per germline, CDR1 SGHVS and CDR2 FQNEAQ. In DNA, the CDR3 is TGTGCCAGCAGCTTTACCGGGAGCTCCTACGAGCAGTACTTC. Translation gives CASSFTGSSYEQYF.

The J gene is TRBJ1-1, the V gene TRBV7-9; the D gene is possibly TRBD1 (5 bases). From germline, CDR1 is SEHNR and CDR2 FQNEAQ (reference sequence). This CDR3 region has 14 residues. V was clipped by 2 bases and J by 11 bases, with 18 bases between them. DNA of the CDR3: TGTGCCAGCAGCTTATCGGGCAGGGTTGGGTTGGCTTTCTTT. Protein product: CASSLSGRVGLAFF.

The chain links TRBV30 to TRBJ1-6; D not resolved. Germline lookup yields CDR1 GTSNPN and CDR2 SVGIG (reference sequence). Trimming cost V 0 bases and J 7 bases, with 16 bases left between them. CDR3 length: 16 residues. The CDR3 loop is CAWSVRAAPNNSPLHF. CDR3 in DNA: TGTGCCTGGAGTGTACGGGCGGCACCAAACAATTCACCCCTCCACTTT.

The chain carries TRBV19 and TRBJ1-1; no definite D call. Trimming removed 6 bases at V and 1 base at J, with 3 bases between. Germline loops: CDR1 LNHDA, CDR2 SQIVND (reference sequence). The CDR3 consists of 11 residues. In nucleotides, the CDR3 is TGTGCCAGTAGGGGGAACACTGAAGCTTTCTTT. Translation: CASRGNTEAFF.

This clone was observed many times. The rearrangement links TRBV5-4 to TRBJ2-7; possible D gene TRBD1, 6 bases. The length of the CDR3 is 14 residues. The V end lost 0 bases, the J end lost 2 bases, and 9 bases lay between the germline ends. Germline CDR1 SGHNT, CDR2 YYREEE (reference sequence). For the CDR3, the DNA is TGTGCCAGCAGCTTGGCCGAGGGGGCCTACGAGCAGTACTTC. Amino acids: CASSLAEGAYEQYF.

J is TRBJ2-2 and V is TRBV7-3; the D call may be TRBD1 or TRBD2 (5 bases each). The CDR3 totals 18 residues. Trimming removed 6 bases at V and 5 bases at J, with 25 bases between. Germline V gene lookup returns CDR1 SGHTA and CDR2 FQGTGA. CDR3 nucleotides: TGTGCCAGCAGATCCTCTAGCAACAGAGGGGCGGCAACCGGGGAGCTGTTTTTT. Amino acids: CASRSSSNRGAATGELFF.

The chain is built from TRBV3-1 (or the pseudogene TRBV3-2) and TRBJ2-7; TRBD1 matches 11 bases. CDR1 is LGHDT, CDR2 YNNKEL, per germline (reference sequence). CDR3 length equals 14 residues. The V segment lost 4 bases and the J segment 4 bases; nucleotides outside the gene matches: 3. Here the CDR3 reads CASSRTGGAYEQYF. The DNA for the CDR3 is TGTGCCAGCAGCCGGACAGGGGGCGCGTACGAGCAGTACTTC.

This sequence joins TRBV27 and TRBJ2-3; tentatively, D is TRBD1 or TRBD2 (5 bases each). The germline V gene has CDR1 MNHEY and CDR2 SMNVEV (reference sequence). The V gene lost 5 bases and the J gene lost 11 bases, with 20 bases spanning the gap. The CDR3 contains 14 residues. This CDR3 is CASSLIPTRGEQYF. DNA of the CDR3: TGTGCCAGCAGTCTCATCCCTACCCGGGGCGAGCAGTATTTT.

The chain joins TRBV5-8 to TRBJ2-7; TRBD2 agrees at 7 bases. This CDR3 contains 17 residues. Germline V CDR1 and CDR2: SGHTS, YDEGEE. V was clipped by 1 base and J by 6 bases; unmatched bases: 16. The chain's CDR3 is CASSLWSGRAGFAEQYF. The CDR3, as DNA: TGTGCCAGCAGCTTGTGGTCGGGGAGGGCCGGGTTTGCCGAGCAGTACTTC. Using reference TRBV5-8 and TRBJ2-7 for the parts outside the CDR3, the full variable domain is EAGVTQSPTHLIKTRGQQATLRCSPISGHTSVYWYQQALGLGLQFLLWYDEGEERNRGNFPPRFSGRQFPNYSSELNVNALELEDSALYLCASSLWSGRAGFAEQYFGPGTRLTVT.

This chain uses TRBV6-5 with TRBJ1-1, with D unclear. V was trimmed by 8 bases and J by 1 base, leaving 11 bases between them. CDR1 is MNHEY and CDR2 is SVGAGI in the germline V gene. This CDR3 has 13 amino acids. CDR3 in amino acids: CASARVSNTEAFF. In DNA form, the CDR3 reads TGTGCCAGCGCTAGGGTTTCGAACACTGAAGCTTTCTTT.

The chain links TRBV5-6 to TRBJ1-2; D is possibly TRBD1 (6 bases). The CDR3 is made up of 15 amino acids. V was shortened by 3 bases and J by 5 bases, with 17 bases between the two germline ends. The germline V gene has CDR1 SGHDT and CDR2 YYEEEE. In nucleotides, the CDR3 is TGTGCCAGCAGCTCACTAGCACAGGGTGCATATGGCTACACCTTC. Its protein product is CASSSLAQGAYGYTF.

This rearrangement joins TRBV12-3 or TRBV12-4 to TRBJ1-1; possibly TRBD1 for D (6 bases). V lost 4 bases and J lost 11, with 14 bases in between. CDR3 size: 12 residues. CDR3 region: CASSWRGVDAFF. CDR3 DNA: TGTGCCAGCAGTTGGAGGGGGGTGGACGCTTTCTTT.

V usage is TRBV7-9 and J usage is TRBJ1-5, with D perhaps matching TRBD1 (6 bases). Germline CDR1 reads SEHNR; CDR2 reads FQNEAQ (reference sequence). The CDR3 spans 15 residues. Trimming removed 3 bases at V and 3 bases at J, with 12 bases between. As DNA, the CDR3 is TGTGCCAGCAGCTTGAGCGACAGGCCCAATCAGCCCCAGCATTTT. This codes for CASSLSDRPNQPQHF.

The chain employs TRBV6-6 and TRBJ1-2; unclear D gene. The CDR3 has 14 residues. V dropped 10 bases and J dropped 4 bases, with 19 bases sitting between them. The germline gives CDR1 MNHNY, CDR2 SVGAGI (reference sequence). The CDR3 DNA is TGTGCCACTCAGACGGAGATCACTCGCTATGGCTACACCTTC. It is translated as CATQTEITRYGYTF.

The V gene is TRBV7-9, the J gene TRBJ2-1; 8 positions match TRBD1. Trimming took 5 bases from V and 8 from J; bases not matched to a gene: 11. Looked up from germline, CDR1 is SEHNR and CDR2 is FQNEAQ (reference sequence). The CDR3 extends over 15 amino acids. The CDR3 DNA is TGTGCCAGCAGCCCCCGCGGGACAGGCAGAGATGAGCAGTTCTTC. Its protein product is CASSPRGTGRDEQFF.

This clone has a handful of counts. CDR3 sequence: CASSPTTGRNTEAFF. The CDR3 bases are TGTGCCAGCAGCCCCACGACAGGGAGGAACACTGAAGCTTTCTTT. The chain employs TRBV7-9 and TRBJ1-1; 7 positions match TRBD1. Germline V gene lookup returns CDR1 SEHNR and CDR2 FQNEAQ (reference sequence). With 5 bases clipped from V and 1 base from J, the junction kept 7 bases outside the gene matches. CDR3 length: 15 residues.

The rearrangement joins TRBV18 to TRBJ2-7; TRBD2 matches at 8 bases. The CDR3 has 15 amino acids. With 1 base clipped from V and 0 bases from J, the junction kept 2 bases outside the gene matches. Germline V CDR1 and CDR2: KGHSH, LQKENI. The CDR3 spells CASSPRSGGSYEQYF. Here the CDR3 DNA reads TGTGCCAGCTCACCACGGAGCGGGGGCTCCTACGAGCAGTACTTC.

V usage is TRBV28 and J usage is TRBJ1-5, with 11 positions matching TRBD1. V lost 1 base, J lost 0 bases, and 8 bases stayed unmatched. Germline V CDR1 and CDR2: MDHEN, SYDVKM. This CDR3 is 19 amino acids long. CDR3 in DNA: TGTGCCAGCAGTTTATCCCCGGGACAGGGGGTGATTAGCAATCAGCCCCAGCATTTT. Its protein is CASSLSPGQGVISNQPQHF.

The CDR3: CASSQQSLSGGRAPDTQYF. The CDR3 nucleotides read TGTGCCAGCAGCCAACAATCACTATCGGGCGGGAGGGCTCCAGATACGCAGTATTTT. The rearrangement uses TRBV3-1 (or the pseudogene TRBV3-2) and TRBJ2-3; 9 positions match TRBD2. Trimming cost V 2 bases and J 4 bases; bases outside gene matches: 16. The germline V gene encodes CDR1 LGHDT and CDR2 YNNKEL (reference sequence). The CDR3 sequence is 19 residues long.

The rearrangement links TRBV28 to TRBJ1-1; unclear D gene. The V and J ends lost 6 bases and 7 bases respectively, with 12 bases between them. The CDR3 runs to 12 residues. The V gene's germline CDR1 is MDHEN and CDR2 SYDVKM. CDR3 nucleotide sequence: TGTGCCAGCAGCCAGTGGGATCGTGAAGCTTTCTTT. Translating gives CASSQWDREAFF.

This clone was observed once. This chain links TRBV27 with TRBJ2-5; D is unresolved. Germline-derived CDR1 and CDR2 are MNHEY and SMNVEV (reference sequence). There are 18 residues in the CDR3. V was clipped by 6 bases and J by 5 bases, with 28 bases between them. The CDR3 loop reads CASSSRINTGVAGETQYF. The CDR3 DNA sequence: TGTGCCAGCAGCTCGAGGATAAACACTGGGGTTGCTGGGGAGACCCAGTACTTC.

The chain has TRBV4-3 and TRBJ1-6; a weak D match, TRBD1 (5 bases). V was cut by 0 bases and J by 10 bases, with 13 bases left in between. CDR3 length: 15 residues. From germline, CDR1 is LGHNA and CDR2 YSLEER. The CDR3 region has the DNA TGCGCCAGCAGCCAAGAAGCGGGCGAGGGGTCACCCCTCCACTTT. Its protein product is CASSQEAGEGSPLHF.

The chain carries TRBV5-1 and TRBJ2-1, with a possible D match to TRBD2 (6 bases). The CDR3 sequence is 15 residues long. Germline V gives CDR1 SGHRS, CDR2 YFSETQ. V lost 4 bases and J lost 4, with 15 bases in between. Written as DNA, the CDR3 is TGCGCCAGCAGCCTTACGGGAGTTGGATACAATGAGCAGTTCTTC. Amino acids: CASSLTGVGYNEQFF.

The rearrangement uses TRBV10-3 and TRBJ2-7; D gene uncertain. The germline V and J ends were trimmed by 6 bases and 2 bases, with 8 bases remaining between them. The CDR3 runs to 12 residues. Germline V gives CDR1 ENHRY, CDR2 SYGVKD. The DNA for the CDR3 is TGTGCCATCAGCTCGACGGCCTACGAGCAGTACTTC. It yields the protein CAISSTAYEQYF.

This clone has a count of ten or more. The chain uses TRBV19 and TRBJ1-2; 7 bases line up with TRBD1. Germline CDR1 reads LNHDA; CDR2 reads SQIVND (reference sequence). The trim removed 8 bases at V and 2 bases at J, leaving 14 bases unmatched. This CDR3 has 16 residues. The CDR3 DNA sequence: TGTGCCAGTTCTGGGCGGGACAGTCTTACCAACTATGGCTACACCTTC. It is translated as CASSGRDSLTNYGYTF.

This clone was seen more than once but under ten times. The V gene is TRBV30, the J gene TRBJ1-2, with a possible D match to TRBD1 (5 bases). CDR3 length equals 15 residues. Germline V gene data show CDR1 as GTSNPN and CDR2 as SVGIG (reference sequence). Trimming cost V 1 base and J 7 bases, with 19 bases left between them. This CDR3 is CAWSAGTPRRAGYTF. The DNA of the CDR3 is TGTGCCTGGAGTGCAGGGACTCCTAGACGGGCTGGCTACACCTTC.